The source of this TCR beta chain is a study of cytomegalovirus exposure and HLA in healthy donors (TCRdb year 2017). With respect to the entire study: An earlier analysis of 587 of the donors reported 250 to 300 Gb of sequence data and 117 million unique TCR beta sequences obtained from 180 million or so T cells. Around 300 gigabases of sequencing data and roughly 90 million unique TCR sequences were included in an early release covering about 600 HLA-typed donors. Of the roughly 430 genotyped donors, about 84% fell in the genetic ancestry cluster associated with self-reported Caucasian donors. The study aimed to test whether signatures of past pathogen exposure could be identified by cataloging public T cell receptors. The study profiled the T cell repertoires of hundreds of subjects by immunosequencing and related them to cytomegalovirus serostatus. Besides the first cohort of approximately 670 subjects, a separate validation cohort made up of 120 different subjects was used. High-throughput TCR immunosequencing, statistical association of individual TCRs with disease status, and machine learning were combined to predict cytomegalovirus infection status. A later analysis re-analyzed previously published TCR beta repertoires from 660 or so donors and added high-resolution HLA genotyping to study TCR occurrence patterns. The later analysis used no new phenotypic data to find candidate immune exposures, relying instead on TCR beta sequences and their occurrence across donors. To decide whether each TCR beta V gene segment behaved as functional or pseudogenic, an earlier analysis of approximately 600 of the donors relied on high-throughput TCR beta sequencing. Donor age, sex, ethnicity and CMV serostatus were collected together with the repertoire data. A later genetic analysis used genome-wide SNP genotypes for about 60% of the roughly 700 donors, treating that subset as a discovery cohort. All discovery cohort repertoires had been generated using a single sequencing platform. HLA typing covered class I and class II loci at four-digit resolution. The number of typed donors differed by locus: about 620-640 for A, B, C, DRB1 and DQB1; 500 to 550 for DQA1; some 610 for DPA1; and roughly 490 for DPB1. Because of strong linkage in the cohort, 4 to 6 DR-DQ haplotypes were treated as single units for association and clustering. Among some 400 genotyped donors of the cohort, an average of approximately 240,000 unique TCR beta nucleotide sequences were sequenced per donor, roughly a sixth of them non-productive.

Study-level results and caveats: A later analysis associated approximately 17,000 TCR beta sequences with specific HLA alleles at a false discovery rate of 0.05. An association between a missense DCLRE1C variant and V-gene and J-gene trimming of TCR beta chains was found in a later genetic analysis and replicated in an independent cohort. A later analysis found that HLA-associated TCR beta chains were more clonally expanded and had lower generation probabilities than equally common non-associated chains. A total of 164 TCR beta chains were listed by the study as associated with cytomegalovirus. In an earlier analysis of some 550 of the donors, most TCR beta V segments were observed in productive rearrangements about 87% or about 30% of the time, broadly matching IMGT annotations. In a later analysis, TCR association rates were found to vary across HLA loci, with the most associated TCRs seen for DRB1 alleles and the fewest for HLA-C alleles. CMV serostatus was the only immune exposure information available for the cohort. In vitro tests confirmed that a few of the cytomegalovirus-associated TCR beta chains recognize cytomegalovirus antigens. Because some donors lacked HLA typing at each locus, the association tests relied only on the typed subset. Strong co-occurrence of HLA alleles, especially DR and DQ, made assigning TCR associations to individual alleles difficult. The sequencing pipeline was judged likely to have produced a cluster of highly shared sequence variants as a technical artifact. Some 15 rarely observed V segments, including chromosome 9 orphons, were excluded from the earlier analysis of several hundred of the donors because counts were too low. Only TCR beta chains were sequenced in this cohort, and the absence of alpha or paired-chain data limited detectable features. In both the original and validation cohorts, the classifier was reported to diagnose cytomegalovirus status with high specificity and sensitivity. It was suggested by the authors that the approach could potentially be generalized to other disease states and immunological phenotypes. A further reported finding was that TCR beta sequences accurately predicted the HLA-A and HLA-B alleles for most subjects in the first cohort. According to a later analysis, parvovirus B19, influenza, CMV and Epstein-Barr virus appeared linked to several top co-occurrence clusters. Linkage disequilibrium might explain the correlated functional status among segregating V segments, but an unknown experimental factor could not be excluded. According to a later analysis, most CMV-associated TCR beta chains appeared to be HLA-restricted, and the HLA associations seemed to be driven largely by CMV exposure. The 87-base-pair reads could not distinguish some IMGT-functional V segments, including TRBV6-2 and TRBV6-3, so those segments were excluded. Roughly uniform sequencing depth across donors was assumed in presence/absence analyses, although this assumption may not hold. In a later genetic analysis, fewer N-insertions in productive TCRs were reported among donors in an Asian-associated ancestry cluster than the roughly 640-donor mean. Across donors, most TCR sequences were observed very rarely, whereas some public TCRs were present in many individuals.

Reading the germline V gene (reference sequence) gives CDR1 SEHNR and CDR2 FQNEAQ. V is pruned by 3 bases and J by 9 bases, leaving 5 bases of the junction without a gene match. CDR3 length: 13 amino acids, cysteine to phenylalanine. Only the CDR3 DNA is retained, 39 bases long and in frame from the first base. A word on this clone: Its antigen target is currently unknown. Within one base of it there is no much larger clone, and no base qualities were kept.

In total, fewer than 750 healthy bone marrow donors made up the cohort. At the time of sampling, all cohort members were nominally healthy, though unrecorded immune exposures were likely present. The donor was CMV seropositive and was included in the group of 250 to 300 seropositive cohort members. A peripheral blood sample was collected from each donor, and TCR beta sequencing was performed on peripheral blood mononuclear cells. Genomic DNA extraction from the blood cell samples was performed with the Qiagen DNeasy Blood Extraction Kit. Library prep was done by the immunoSEQ multiplex PCR assay. For the multiplex PCR, a mixture combining 60 forward primers for TCR Vbeta segments and 13 reverse primers for TCR Jbeta segments was used. A multiplex PCR assay on genomic DNA amplified the CDR3 region of rearranged TCR beta genes. The amplified TCR beta libraries were sequenced on the Illumina HiSeq System as 87-base-pair reads. In the source study's methods: Across the 600 to 700 repertoires, a later analysis counted tens of millions of unique TCR beta chains, around 11 million of which were shared by at least two donors. Raw reads were error-corrected and collapsed into unique sequences by a nearest-neighbor algorithm in which closely related sequences were merged to remove PCR and sequencing errors. Alignment of CDR3 sequences to IMGT reference sequences was used to assign V, D and J gene segments. For a sequence to be retained, a match of at least six nucleotides was required to both a V gene segment and a J gene segment. A rearrangement counted as productive if the CDR3 had no stop codons and remained in frame with V and J, and every other rearrangement counted as non-productive. Following IMGT convention, CDR3 was defined as the stretch from the second conserved V-encoded cysteine up to the conserved J-encoded phenylalanine. Sequences without an unambiguous match to a single V gene segment were excluded from the earlier analysis of approximately 600 of the donors. An earlier analysis of about 600 of the donors called V segments functional above 56.7% productive rearrangements and segregating when the between-donor standard deviation exceeded 5%. To diagnose cytomegalovirus status from the catalog of TCR beta chain sequences, a statistical classification framework was built. In a later analysis, TCR nucleotide sequences were compared against IMGT/GENE-DB human TR gene sequences so that V and J genes could be assigned. A later analysis assigned CDR3 sequences and most-parsimonious VDJ recombination scenarios with the TCRdist pipeline. In a later analysis, every TCR beta chain was defined by the combination of its CDR3 amino acid sequence and its V-gene family, and reads without a unique V-gene family were dropped. In a later analysis, approximately 640 highly shared, low-generation-probability nucleotide sequences were removed to address suspected cross-contamination and a sequencing artifact. In a later analysis, a clonal expansion index was calculated for each public chain from normalized within-repertoire ranks of inferred template counts. A later analysis computed generation probabilities with a VDJ recombination model fitted to out-of-frame rearrangements, and checked the results against IGoR. In a later analysis, TCR-TCR, TCR-HLA and TCR-CMV co-occurrence was scored with hypergeometric tests, and a repertoire-size bias correction was applied to TCR pairs. A later analysis estimated false discovery rates by permuting HLA or CMV assignments 20 times. In a later analysis, co-occurring TCRs were grouped with DBSCAN, and TCRdist sequence similarity was added when clustering was performed within HLA-allele-positive subsets. Repertoires with fewer than 30,000 or more than 120,000 public chains, plus five repertoires with anomalous nucleotide sharing, were excluded from co-occurrence clustering. In TCRdb, the immuneACCESS table is reduced to in-frame sequences with V and J assigned. These tables do not hold every clone; where another copy was compared, an unresolved V gene accounts for under half, and the others remain unexplained. V, J and clone size derive from that table, while D and trimming were established from the DNA sequence. For this sample the table gives some 140,000 clones, of which roughly 77% were detected only once. Roughly 7.7% of the sample belongs to the ten largest clones.

The rearrangement joined TRBV7-9 to TRBJ2-1, and 7 junction bases match TRBD1. This TCR was sampled from a man aged 25 to 40 in good health and CMV-seropositive. The source material was PBMCs. The CDR3 here reads CASSFEGAGEQFF. The DNA reads as follows: TGTGCCAGCAGCTTTGAGGGGGCCGGTGAGCAGTTCTTC.